This T cell receptor (beta chain) emerged from a study of shared clonotypes between healthy human individuals. As for the study in general: The plates for each donor numbered three CD4 naive, three CD4 memory, two CD8 naive and one CD8 memory. Regarding the study as a whole: Estimated clonotype richness was generally higher in naive than memory subsets.

Terminally differentiated effector memory CD45RA+ cells were excluded from the naive CD8 cells, which were CD45RO-negative and positively selected for CCR7. The study drew its donors from healthy HIV-negative adults without recent acute infections or vaccinations. To note about this clone: Antigen unknown.

Trimming stripped 2 bases from V and 5 bases from J, with 13 bases between. This CDR3 comprises 14 residues. Germline V gene lookup returns CDR1 SGDLS and CDR2 YYNGEE. Original analysis: ImmunoSEQ gave junction-only sequences without quality scores, so filtering differed. Data came from immunoSEQ multiplex PCR; TCRdb stores just in-frame clones and leaves some out. V, J and clone size derive from that table, while D and trimming were established from the DNA sequence. The sample gives about 2 million clones, over 85% of which show up once; about 1.1% is in the top ten. The chain combines TRBV9 with TRBJ2-5; the D is unclear. This sequence originates from a man aged 18 to 29 in good health. Material for sequencing was naive CD8+ T cells sorted from blood. The DNA of the CDR3 is TGTGCCAGCAGCGTGCCGGACCAAGGGGAGACCCAGTACTTC. Protein product: CASSVPDQGETQYF. The whole variable domain, remainder taken from reference TRBV9 and TRBJ2-5, is DSGVTQTPKHLITATGQRVTLRCSPRSGDLSVYWYQQSLDQGLQFLIQYYNGEERAKGNILERFSAQQFPDLHSELNLSSLELGDSALYFCASSVPDQGETQYFGPGTRLLVL.